This T cell receptor (beta chain) was identified during a study of T cell responses to AZD1222 COVID-19 vaccine. Study results and caveats: Per reports, nearly half of all spike-specific TCRs target regions that are unmutated in variants.

Measured with immunoSEQ multiplex PCR; TCRdb has only the in-frame clones, and not every one. The sample includes roughly 160,000 clones, about 90% of them seen just once. Only one count was recorded for this clone. What it binds is not known. CDR3 size: 14 residues. Trimming took off 9 bases at V and 0 bases at J, with 11 bases between the two ends. CDR1 is SNHLY and CDR2 is FYNNEI in the germline V gene. The sequences come from peripheral blood, collected on day 0 of AZD1222 vaccination. The V call is TRBV2, the J call TRBJ1-4; D uncertain. The source of this sequence is an adult in good health. The CDR3: CASSRVATNEKLFF. DNA for the CDR3: TGTGCCAGTTCCAGAGTCGCAACTAATGAAAAACTGTTTTTT.